The 28 T cell receptor beta chains reported below all come from one sample, sequenced in a study of cytomegalovirus exposure and HLA in healthy donors. Primers: 60 Vbeta forward and 13 Jbeta reverse. The protocol was immunoSEQ multiplex PCR, while the TCRdb copy is restricted to in-frame clones and leaves out a portion. Altogether 150,000 to 200,000 clones are present, approximately 80% being singletons, with the ten largest covering 2.1%. Sequencing input: PBMCs. These receptors were obtained from a woman between 18 and 29 years old in good health and CMV-seropositive.

V usage is TRBV30 and J usage is TRBJ1-6; no clear D gene. Between the trimmed V and J ends, which lost 1 base and 5 bases, there was a span of 6 bases. Per the germline V gene, CDR1 is GTSNPN and CDR2 is SVGIG (reference sequence). The CDR3 runs to 13 residues. This CDR3 is CAWSGADNSPLHF. DNA for the CDR3: TGTGCCTGGAGTGGGGCAGATAATTCACCCCTCCACTTT.

The J gene is TRBJ1-1, the V gene TRBV9; D might be TRBD1 (6 bases). This CDR3 has 15 residues. Trimming removed 1 base at V and 6 bases at J, with 16 bases between. CDR1 and CDR2 from the germline V gene are SGDLS and YYNGEE. CDR3 in DNA: TGTGCCAGCAGCGTATCTAGTCAGGGGATCGCTGAAGCTTTCTTT. Protein: CASSVSSQGIAEAFF.

The chain joins TRBV5-6 to TRBJ2-7; 7 bases are shared with TRBD1. Germline-derived CDR1 and CDR2 are SGHDT and YYEEEE. V lost 6 bases to trimming and J lost 5 bases; unmatched junction nucleotides: 8. The CDR3 runs 13 residues. The CDR3 here is CASTPAGGHEQYF. CDR3 sequence (DNA): TGTGCCAGCACCCCGGCAGGGGGACACGAGCAGTACTTC.

The chain recombines TRBV2 with TRBJ2-1; 14 bases are a match to TRBD2. The length of the CDR3 is 15 residues. V shed 6 bases and J 4 bases; nucleotides not matched to a gene: 2. CDR1 is SNHLY, CDR2 FYNNEI, per germline. The CDR3 DNA reads as TGTGCCAGCAGCAGACTAGCGGGGGGGTACAATGAGCAGTTCTTC. Its protein product is CASSRLAGGYNEQFF.

J is TRBJ2-2 and V is TRBV5-4; no definite D call. The CDR3 extends over 17 amino acids. Germline CDR1 SGHNT, CDR2 YYREEE (reference sequence). Trimming removed 1 base at V and 0 bases at J, with 13 bases between. The CDR3 region has the DNA TGTGCCAGCAGCTTGAACAACCAGTTCGCGAACACCGGGGAGCTGTTTTTT. It yields the protein CASSLNNQFANTGELFF.

The J gene is TRBJ2-5, the V gene TRBV9; 8 positions match TRBD1. CDR1 is SGDLS, CDR2 YYNGEE, per germline. V was clipped by 4 bases and J by 5 bases; unmatched bases: 10. This CDR3 spans 15 amino acids. The CDR3 region is CASSISSGGGETQYF. The CDR3 bases are TGTGCCAGCAGCATATCGTCAGGGGGCGGGGAGACCCAGTACTTC.

The chain is built from TRBV11-2 and TRBJ2-5, with no clear D. The CDR3 consists of 15 residues. Germline values: CDR1 SGHAT, CDR2 FQNNGV. V lost 0 bases, J lost 2 bases, and 10 bases lay in between. In DNA, the CDR3 is TGTGCCAGCAGCTTAGAGGTGAACATTCAAGAGACCCAGTACTTC. Translation gives CASSLEVNIQETQYF.

The chain employs TRBV2 and TRBJ2-7, with D perhaps TRBD1 (6 bases). CDR1 is SNHLY and CDR2 is FYNNEI in the germline V gene. The length of the CDR3 is 13 residues. Trimming removed 9 bases from V and 0 bases from J, with 12 bases in between. CDR3 residues: CARQGPYSYEQYF. CDR3 nucleotides: TGTGCCAGACAGGGTCCTTACTCCTACGAGCAGTACTTC.

V and J are TRBV30 and TRBJ1-2, with 8 bases fitting TRBD1. This CDR3 comprises 13 residues. Germline V gives CDR1 GTSNPN, CDR2 SVGIG (reference sequence). After removal of 2 bases from V and 7 bases from J, the junction contained 6 bases not matched to a gene. The CDR3 DNA follows: TGTGCCTGGAGTCCACAGGGGGGTGTTGGCTACACCTTC. Encoded protein: CAWSPQGGVGYTF.

This rearrangement joins TRBV4-3 to TRBJ2-2; maybe TRBD1 (5 bases). Looked up from germline, CDR1 is LGHNA and CDR2 is YSLEER. CDR3 length: 17 residues. With 0 bases removed from V and 0 bases from J, the gap between germline ends came to 11 bases. The CDR3: CASSQDRQRANTGELFF. The CDR3 DNA follows: TGCGCCAGCAGCCAAGATCGACAGAGAGCGAACACCGGGGAGCTGTTTTTT.

The chain recombines TRBV19 with TRBJ1-1, with D perhaps TRBD1 (6 bases). CDR1 LNHDA and CDR2 SQIVND come from the germline V gene (reference sequence). Trimming removed 10 bases at V and 0 bases at J, with 15 bases between. This CDR3 comprises 14 residues. As DNA, the CDR3 is TGTGCCACCGGAACAGGGAAGGTGAACACTGAAGCTTTCTTT. Amino acids: CATGTGKVNTEAFF.

This chain links TRBV5-1 with TRBJ1-5, with D possibly being TRBD1 (5 bases). Germline V gives CDR1 SGHRS, CDR2 YFSETQ. CDR3 size: 15 residues. The V end was cut by 4 bases, the J end by 0 bases, with 11 bases between. CDR3 DNA: TGCGCCAGCAGCCCGGGGGACCTTAGCAATCAGCCCCAGCATTTT. It specifies CASSPGDLSNQPQHF.

Comments on this clone: In the same sample, other DNA sequences code for this CDR3. Here the CDR3 reads CASSSPGQGNGYTF. As DNA, the CDR3 is TGTGCCAGCAGTTCACCGGGACAGGGTAATGGCTACACCTTC. V usage is TRBV27 and J usage is TRBJ1-2; the match to TRBD1 covers 9 bases. The CDR3 has 14 residues. V gave up 4 bases and J gave up 6 bases; unmatched junction bases: 6. CDR1 MNHEY and CDR2 SMNVEV come from the germline V gene (reference sequence).

The rearrangement links TRBV7-8 to TRBJ2-1; 14 positions match TRBD2. V trimming: 5 bases; J trimming: 10 bases; junction bases outside the gene matches: 13. CDR3 size: 17 residues. Per the germline V gene, CDR1 is SGHVS and CDR2 is FQNEAQ. CDR3 bases: TGTGCCAGCAGCCCGGGACTAGCGGGGGAGCTACCGCGGGAGCAGTTCTTC. Translated, it gives CASSPGLAGELPREQFF.

This chain connects TRBV27 to TRBJ2-7; 7 bases are a match to TRBD1. V lost 5 bases, J lost 0 bases, and 10 bases stayed unmatched. The CDR3 is 16 residues long. Germline CDR1 and CDR2: MNHEY and SMNVEV (reference sequence). CDR3 DNA: TGTGCCAGCAGTGACCGACAGGGCCAGAGCTCCTACGAGCAGTACTTC. This translates into CASSDRQGQSSYEQYF.

This sequence joins TRBV18 and TRBJ1-2; D perhaps matches TRBD1 (6 bases). Germline CDR1 KGHSH, CDR2 LQKENI. The CDR3 contains 17 residues. The V end was cut by 1 base, the J end by 0 bases, with 15 bases between. In DNA form, the CDR3 reads TGTGCCAGCTCACCACGGGGGGGCGCGGCCCCTAACTATGGCTACACCTTC. It codes for CASSPRGGAAPNYGYTF.

The chain uses TRBV2 and TRBJ2-1, with TRBD1 as a possible D gene (5 bases). Trimming left V 8 bases short and J 7 bases short, with 15 bases between. Germline V gene data show CDR1 as SNHLY and CDR2 as FYNNEI. The CDR3 contains 13 residues. The CDR3 sequence: CASGAALGNEQFF. The CDR3 DNA follows: TGTGCCAGCGGGGCAGCTCTGGGAAATGAGCAGTTCTTC. The full variable domain, rest sourced from reference TRBV2 and TRBJ2-1, is EPEVTQTPSHQVTQMGQEVILRCVPISNHLYFYWYRQILGQKVEFLVSFYNNEISEKSEIFDDQFSVERPDGSNFTLKIRSTKLEDSAMYFCASGAALGNEQFFGPGTRLTVL.

The chain uses TRBV20-1 and TRBJ1-2; D is undetermined. Germline V CDR1 and CDR2: DFQATT, SNEGSKA (reference sequence). This CDR3 contains 11 residues. Trimming took 0 bases from V and 9 from J, leaving 8 bases between them. CDR3 nucleotide sequence: TGCAGTGCTAGAGATAAGCTGAGCTACACCTTC. Translating gives CSARDKLSYTF.

The chain employs TRBV6-5 and TRBJ2-7; tentative D call: TRBD2 (5 bases). V lost 0 bases and J lost 5, with 11 bases in between. Germline CDR1 is MNHEY and CDR2 is SVGAGI. The CDR3 length is 14 residues. CDR3 residues: CASSYSKGVNEQYV. CDR3 nucleotides: TGTGCCAGCAGTTACTCGAAGGGAGTTAACGAGCAGTACGTC.

The chain links TRBV21-1 to TRBJ2-2; the table calls TRBD1, which could not be checked here. TRBV21-1 is a known pseudogene. The CDR3 has 18 amino acids. The CDR3 loop is CASSLWDRGLTNTGELFF. The CDR3 nucleotides read TGTGCCAGCAGTTTATGGGACAGGGGGCTTACGAACACCGGGGAGCTGTTTTTT.

The rearrangement uses TRBV6-1 and TRBJ1-1; the D is unclear. V was pared by 2 bases and J by 2 bases, with 6 bases between. Germline CDR1 and CDR2: MNHNS and SASEGT. The CDR3 consists of 13 residues. In DNA form, the CDR3 reads TGTGCCAGCAGTGAACAGGCCAACACTGAAGCTTTCTTT. Residues: CASSEQANTEAFF.

The V call is TRBV28, the J call TRBJ2-3; 10 bases align to TRBD1. The CDR3 runs to 14 residues. Germline CDR1 MDHEN, CDR2 SYDVKM. V was clipped by 5 bases and J by 3 bases; unmatched bases: 2. CDR3 nucleotide sequence: TGTGCCAGCAGTGGGGGACAGGGGACAGATACGCAGTATTTT. Translating gives CASSGGQGTDTQYF.

The chain couples TRBV6-1 to TRBJ2-3; 8 bases match TRBD1. This CDR3 is 14 amino acids long. Germline loops: CDR1 MNHNS, CDR2 SASEGT. V lost 4 bases to trimming and J lost 5 bases; unmatched junction nucleotides: 5. CDR3 DNA sequence: TGTGCCAGCAGTGTGTCAGGGGGCGAAGATACGCAGTATTTT. Residues: CASSVSGGEDTQYF.

The chain carries TRBV4-1 and TRBJ1-5, with TRBD1 matching 10 bases. Germline loops: CDR1 MGHRA, CDR2 YSYEKL. After removal of 0 bases from V and 2 bases from J, the junction contained 4 bases not matched to a gene. The CDR3 has 17 amino acids. CDR3 loop: CASSQDSGTGGNQPQHF. Here the CDR3 DNA reads TGCGCCAGCAGCCAAGACTCCGGGACAGGGGGCAATCAGCCCCAGCATTTT.

V and J are TRBV7-9 and TRBJ2-5; TRBD1 agrees at 8 bases. Per the germline V gene, CDR1 is SEHNR and CDR2 is FQNEAQ (reference sequence). The CDR3 runs to 15 residues. Trimming removed 5 bases from V and 1 base from J; junction bases left unmatched: 6. The CDR3: CASSPRQGRQETQYF. CDR3 nucleotides: TGTGCCAGCAGCCCGAGACAGGGGCGCCAAGAGACCCAGTACTTC.

The chain carries TRBV7-9 and TRBJ2-5, with a tentative D call TRBD2 (5 bases). This CDR3 comprises 14 residues. Germline V gives CDR1 SEHNR, CDR2 FQNEAQ (reference sequence). V lost 5 bases, J lost 7 bases, and 17 bases lay in between. This CDR3 reads CASSHLWGEGTQYF. The DNA of the CDR3 is TGTGCCAGCAGCCATCTTTGGGGAGAAGGGACCCAGTACTTC.

V gene TRBV28 combines with J gene TRBJ1-2, with a tentative D call TRBD1 (6 bases). Trimming took 7 bases from V and 6 from J, leaving 21 bases between them. The CDR3 runs to 15 residues. Germline-derived CDR1 and CDR2 are MDHEN and SYDVKM. The CDR3 nucleotides are TGTGCCAGCACCGACCCGGGACAAAGAAGGGATGGCTACACCTTC. Its translation is CASTDPGQRRDGYTF.

This clone was counted only a few times. The chain employs TRBV10-3 and TRBJ1-2; possibly TRBD1 for D (5 bases). V gave up 2 bases and J gave up 6 bases, with 10 bases separating them. Germline CDR1 and CDR2: ENHRY and SYGVKD. The CDR3 loop spans 13 amino acids. CDR3 DNA sequence: TGTGCCATCAGTGAGAGGCAGGGCGATGGCTACACCTTC. It is translated as CAISERQGDGYTF.